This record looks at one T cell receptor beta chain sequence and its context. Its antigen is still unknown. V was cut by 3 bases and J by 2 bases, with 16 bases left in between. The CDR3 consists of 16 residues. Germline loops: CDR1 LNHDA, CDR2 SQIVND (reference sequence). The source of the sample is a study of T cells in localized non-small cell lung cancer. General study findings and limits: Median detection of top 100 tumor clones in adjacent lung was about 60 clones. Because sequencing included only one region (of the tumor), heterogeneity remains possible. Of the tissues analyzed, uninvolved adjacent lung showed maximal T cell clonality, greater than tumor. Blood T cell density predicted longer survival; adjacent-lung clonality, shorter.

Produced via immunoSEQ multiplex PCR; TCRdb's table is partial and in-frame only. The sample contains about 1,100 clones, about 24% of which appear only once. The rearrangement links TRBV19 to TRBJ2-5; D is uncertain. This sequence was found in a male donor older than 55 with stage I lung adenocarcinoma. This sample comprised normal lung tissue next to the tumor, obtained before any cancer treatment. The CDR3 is CASSITAEYAQETQYF. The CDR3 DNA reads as TGTGCCAGTAGTATTACGGCAGAGTACGCACAAGAGACCCAGTACTTC.